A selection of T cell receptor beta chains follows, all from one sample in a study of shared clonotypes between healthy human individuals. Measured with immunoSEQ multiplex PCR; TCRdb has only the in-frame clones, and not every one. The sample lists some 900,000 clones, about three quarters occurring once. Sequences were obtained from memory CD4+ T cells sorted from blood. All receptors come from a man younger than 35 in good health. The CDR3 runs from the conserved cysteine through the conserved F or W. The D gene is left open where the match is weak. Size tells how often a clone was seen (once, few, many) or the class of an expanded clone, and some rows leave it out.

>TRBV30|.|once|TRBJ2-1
CAWGGPLSYNEQFF
TGTGCCTGGGGGGGGCCGTTGTCCTACAATGAGCAGTTCTTC
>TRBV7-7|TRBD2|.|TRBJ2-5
CASSSTSGDGTETQYF
TGTGCTAGCAGCTCAACTAGCGGAGATGGGACGGAGACCCAGTACTTC
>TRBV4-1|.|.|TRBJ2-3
CASSHPPGQRTDTQYF
TGCGCCAGCAGCCACCCCCCCGGACAGAGAACAGATACGCAGTATTTT
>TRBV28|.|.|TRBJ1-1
CASSLWREAFF
TGTGCCAGCAGTTTGTGGCGGGAAGCTTTCTTT
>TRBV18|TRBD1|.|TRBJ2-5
CASSLGQGETQYF
TGTGCCAGCTCATTAGGACAGGGTGAGACCCAGTACTTC
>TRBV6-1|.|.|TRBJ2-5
CASSVRRGLETQYF
TGTGCCAGCAGTGTTCGGCGGGGGCTGGAGACCCAGTACTTC
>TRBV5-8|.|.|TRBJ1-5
CASSPETGWQGRVWQPQHF
TGTGCCAGCAGCCCGGAAACGGGATGGCAGGGGAGGGTATGGCAGCCCCAGCATTTT
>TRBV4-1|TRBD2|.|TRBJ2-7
CASSQDGLAAEQYF
TGCGCCAGCAGCCAAGACGGTCTAGCGGCCGAGCAGTACTTC
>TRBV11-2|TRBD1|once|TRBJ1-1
CASSLTGTNTEAFF
TGTGCCAGCAGCTTGACAGGGACAAACACTGAAGCTTTCTTT
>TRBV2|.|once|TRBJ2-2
CASSVRGGDTGELFF
TGTGCCAGCAGTGTACGAGGGGGAGACACCGGGGAGCTGTTTTTT
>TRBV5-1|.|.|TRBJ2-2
CASSLFGGQNTGELFF
TGCGCCAGCAGCTTGTTCGGGGGCCAGAACACCGGGGAGCTGTTTTTT
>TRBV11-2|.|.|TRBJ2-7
CASSLAHAYEQYF
TGTGCCAGCAGCTTAGCCCACGCCTACGAGCAGTACTTC
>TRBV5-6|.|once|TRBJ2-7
CASSLRQNEQYF
TGTGCCAGCAGCTTGAGACAGAACGAGCAGTACTTC
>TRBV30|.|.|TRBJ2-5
CAWAEQETQYF
TGTGCCTGGGCAGAACAAGAGACCCAGTACTTC
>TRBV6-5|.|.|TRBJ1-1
CASSRRSTALTEAFF
TGTGCCAGCAGTCGCCGCTCCACCGCCCTCACTGAAGCTTTCTTT
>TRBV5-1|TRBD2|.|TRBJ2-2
CASSLELAGNTGELFF
TGCGCCAGCAGCTTGGAACTAGCGGGGAACACCGGGGAGCTGTTTTTT
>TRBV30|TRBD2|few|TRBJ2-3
CAWTGGLVVDSTDTQYF
TGTGCCTGGACCGGCGGACTAGTTGTGGATAGCACAGATACGCAGTATTTT
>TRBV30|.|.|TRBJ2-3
CAWSRWERTDTQYF
TGTGCCTGGAGTAGGTGGGAGAGGACAGATACGCAGTATTTT
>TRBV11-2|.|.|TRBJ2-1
CASSLGTAYNEQFF
TGTGCCAGCAGCTTAGGGACAGCCTACAATGAGCAGTTCTTC
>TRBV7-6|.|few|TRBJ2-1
CASSWMAGPYNEQFF
TGTGCCAGCAGCTGGATGGCGGGCCCCTACAATGAGCAGTTCTTC
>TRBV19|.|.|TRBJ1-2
CASSMFWDVVEYGYTF
TGTGCCAGTAGTATGTTCTGGGACGTGGTTGAGTATGGCTACACCTTC
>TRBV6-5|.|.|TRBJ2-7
CASRKDAWEQYF
TGTGCCAGCAGGAAGGACGCTTGGGAGCAGTACTTC
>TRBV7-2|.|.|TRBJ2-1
CASSIINEQFF
TGTGCCAGCAGCATTATCAATGAGCAGTTCTTC
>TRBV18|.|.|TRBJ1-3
CASSPPGTFYVSGNTIYF
TGTGCCAGCTCACCCCCCGGGACCTTTTATGTCTCTGGAAACACCATATATTTT
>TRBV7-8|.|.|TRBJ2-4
CASSLDRVDIQYF
TGTGCCAGCAGCTTAGACAGGGTGGACATTCAGTACTTC
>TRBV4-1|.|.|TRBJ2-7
CASSQDPGYKYEQYF
TGCGCCAGCAGCCAAGATCCGGGATACAAATACGAGCAGTACTTC
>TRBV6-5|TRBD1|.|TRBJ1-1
CASSYDPRQGNTEAFF
TGTGCCAGCAGTTACGACCCGAGACAGGGGAACACTGAAGCTTTCTTT
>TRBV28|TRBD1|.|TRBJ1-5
CASRQPGQGNQPQHF
TGTGCCAGCAGGCAACCGGGACAGGGAAATCAGCCCCAGCATTTT
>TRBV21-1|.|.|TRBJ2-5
CASSAPDRETSQETQYF
TGTGCCAGCAGCGCCCCGGACAGAGAGACTTCCCAAGAGACCCAGTACTTC
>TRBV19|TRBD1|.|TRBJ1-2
CASSRQGDGYTF
TGTGCCAGTAGCCGACAGGGGGATGGCTACACCTTC
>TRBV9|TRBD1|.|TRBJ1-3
CASSVAGGGPRPGNTIYF
TGTGCCAGCAGCGTAGCAGGGGGGGGTCCTAGACCTGGAAACACCATATATTTT
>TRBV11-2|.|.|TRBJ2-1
CASSFGNSAHNEQFF
TGTGCCAGCAGCTTTGGGAATAGCGCCCACAATGAGCAGTTCTTC
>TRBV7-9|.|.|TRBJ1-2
CASSLTYDRLTNYGYTF
TGTGCCAGCAGCTTAACGTATGACAGGCTGACTAACTATGGCTACACCTTC
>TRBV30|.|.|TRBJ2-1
CAWSVAASSNEQFF
TGTGCCTGGAGTGTGGCGGCTTCGTCAAATGAGCAGTTCTTC
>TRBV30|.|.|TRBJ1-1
CAWSVRSYTEAFF
TGTGCCTGGAGTGTAAGGTCCTACACTGAAGCTTTCTTT
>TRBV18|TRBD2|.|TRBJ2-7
CASSALAGGPGEQYF
TGTGCCAGCTCAGCACTAGCGGGAGGGCCTGGAGAGCAGTACTTC
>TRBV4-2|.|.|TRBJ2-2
CASSPEDLNTGELFF
TGTGCCAGCAGCCCCGAAGATCTGAACACCGGGGAGCTGTTTTTT
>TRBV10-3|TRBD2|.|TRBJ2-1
CAISESSLAGASYNEQFF
TGTGCCATCAGTGAGTCGAGTCTAGCGGGAGCAAGCTACAATGAGCAGTTCTTC
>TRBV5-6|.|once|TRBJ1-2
CASSQTQTGNFYGYTF
TGTGCCAGCAGCCAGACACAGACAGGAAACTTCTATGGCTACACCTTC
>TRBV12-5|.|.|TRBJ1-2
CASGLEGYYGYTF
TGTGCTAGTGGTTTGGAAGGGTACTATGGCTACACCTTC
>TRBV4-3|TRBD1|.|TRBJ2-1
CASSHRSTTGTGVNEQFF
TGCGCCAGCAGCCATCGATCAACGACCGGGACAGGGGTAAATGAGCAGTTCTTC
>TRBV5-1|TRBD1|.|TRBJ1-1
CASSYRTGKNTEAFF
TGCGCCAGCAGCTACCGGACAGGGAAGAACACTGAAGCTTTCTTT